Listed below are T cell receptor beta chains from one sample, sequenced in a study of T cells in localized non-small cell lung cancer. Assay used: immunoSEQ multiplex PCR; TCRdb lists only in-frame clones, some missing. The table has about 1,400 clones, roughly 24% seen once. The material was lung tumor tissue, obtained before any cancer treatment. All receptors derive from a man aged 35 to 69 with stage II lung adenocarcinoma. CDR3s include the opening cysteine and the closing phenylalanine or tryptophan. Each record gives: V gene, clone size, J gene, D gene, CDR3 protein, CDR3 DNA. The D gene is left open where the match is weak. Clone size is given for some rows only: seen once, a few or many times, or a class if the clone is expanded.

v_call: TRBV19
clone_size: few
j_call: TRBJ2-1
d_call: TRBD1
cdr3_aa: CASGGQGNNEQFF
cdr3_nt: TGTGCCAGTGGGGGACAGGGGAACAATGAGCAGTTCTTC

v_call: TRBV14
clone_size: -
j_call: TRBJ1-2
d_call: TRBD1
cdr3_aa: CASSVTTGGYGYTF
cdr3_nt: TGTGCCAGCAGCGTGACGACAGGGGGCTATGGCTACACCTTC

v_call: TRBV18
clone_size: large
j_call: TRBJ1-1
d_call: -
cdr3_aa: CASSHSRDLPNTEAFF
cdr3_nt: TGTGCCAGCTCGCACAGCAGGGACCTTCCAAACACTGAAGCTTTCTTT

v_call: TRBV6-8
clone_size: -
j_call: TRBJ1-2
d_call: -
cdr3_aa: CASRPQIILNYGYTF
cdr3_nt: TGTGCCAGCAGACCCCAGATTATACTTAACTATGGCTACACCTTC

v_call: TRBV9
clone_size: -
j_call: TRBJ1-1
d_call: TRBD1
cdr3_aa: CASSRTGSTEAFF
cdr3_nt: TGTGCCAGCAGCCGGACAGGAAGCACTGAAGCTTTCTTT

v_call: TRBV5-1
clone_size: -
j_call: TRBJ1-1
d_call: -
cdr3_aa: CASTGGGRFLNTEAFF
cdr3_nt: TGCGCCAGCACTGGCGGGGGCCGGTTCTTAAACACTGAAGCTTTCTTT

v_call: TRBV29-1
clone_size: -
j_call: TRBJ2-3
d_call: -
cdr3_aa: CSVAGFTDTQYF
cdr3_nt: TGCAGCGTTGCGGGGTTCACAGATACGCAGTATTTT

v_call: TRBV29-1
clone_size: -
j_call: TRBJ2-7
d_call: -
cdr3_aa: CSVEAQGPYEQYF
cdr3_nt: TGCAGCGTTGAAGCACAGGGACCTTACGAGCAGTACTTC

v_call: TRBV6-8
clone_size: few
j_call: TRBJ2-2
d_call: -
cdr3_aa: CAISNVRPSGTEPGELFF
cdr3_nt: TGTGCCATCAGCAACGTAAGGCCATCGGGTACGGAGCCCGGGGAGCTGTTTTTT

v_call: TRBV30
clone_size: few
j_call: TRBJ1-1
d_call: -
cdr3_aa: CAWRWTSMNTEAFF
cdr3_nt: TGTGCCTGGAGATGGACAAGTATGAACACTGAAGCTTTCTTT

v_call: TRBV6-7
clone_size: -
j_call: TRBJ1-1
d_call: -
cdr3_aa: CASNLRSPKENTEAFF
cdr3_nt: TGTGCCAGCAACCTCAGGTCCCCGAAGGAAAACACTGAAGCTTTCTTT

v_call: TRBV9
clone_size: -
j_call: TRBJ2-3
d_call: -
cdr3_aa: CASTGGGNTDTQYF
cdr3_nt: TGTGCCAGCACGGGCGGGGGCAACACAGATACGCAGTATTTT

v_call: TRBV4-1
clone_size: few
j_call: TRBJ2-2
d_call: -
cdr3_aa: CASSANGPDNTGELFF
cdr3_nt: TGCGCCAGCAGCGCAAATGGCCCCGACAACACCGGGGAGCTGTTTTTT

v_call: TRBV1
clone_size: -
j_call: TRBJ2-3
d_call: -
cdr3_aa: CASSQGFSPATDTQYF
cdr3_nt: TGCGCCAGCAGCCAAGGGTTCAGCCCGGCCACAGATACGCAGTATTTT

v_call: TRBV6-8
clone_size: few
j_call: TRBJ1-1
d_call: -
cdr3_aa: CASSYRGLNTEAFF
cdr3_nt: TGTGCCAGCAGTTACAGAGGATTGAACACTGAAGCTTTCTTT

v_call: TRBV14
clone_size: -
j_call: TRBJ1-1
d_call: -
cdr3_aa: CASSHGVNTEAFF
cdr3_nt: TGTGCCAGCAGCCATGGGGTGAACACTGAAGCTTTCTTT

v_call: TRBV19
clone_size: once
j_call: TRBJ1-1
d_call: -
cdr3_aa: CASSILSEALNTEAFF
cdr3_nt: TGTGCCAGTAGTATATTATCAGAAGCGTTGAACACTGAAGCTTTCTTT

v_call: TRBV15
clone_size: -
j_call: TRBJ2-5
d_call: TRBD2
cdr3_aa: CATSRSGRGSEETQYF
cdr3_nt: TGTGCCACCAGCAGATCAGGGCGGGGGAGTGAAGAGACCCAGTACTTC

v_call: TRBV6-8
clone_size: few
j_call: TRBJ1-6
d_call: -
cdr3_aa: CASNPEGLQNSPLHF
cdr3_nt: TGTGCCAGCAACCCAGAGGGACTACAAAATTCACCCCTCCACTTT

v_call: TRBV11-3
clone_size: -
j_call: TRBJ1-1
d_call: TRBD1
cdr3_aa: CASSLDPGQVNTEAFF
cdr3_nt: TGTGCCAGCAGCTTAGACCCGGGACAGGTGAACACTGAAGCTTTCTTT

v_call: TRBV6-8
clone_size: few
j_call: TRBJ1-1
d_call: -
cdr3_aa: CAIRVRQDNTEAFF
cdr3_nt: TGTGCCATCAGGGTTAGACAGGACAACACTGAAGCTTTCTTT

v_call: TRBV7-6
clone_size: few
j_call: TRBJ1-1
d_call: -
cdr3_aa: CASSLEPGLSTEAFF
cdr3_nt: TGTGCCAGCAGCTTAGAACCGGGGTTGAGCACTGAAGCTTTCTTT

v_call: TRBV19
clone_size: medium-sized
j_call: TRBJ2-1
d_call: TRBD1
cdr3_aa: CASSIGTGTYNEQFF
cdr3_nt: TGTGCCAGTAGTATAGGGACAGGGACCTACAATGAGCAGTTCTTC

v_call: TRBV29-1
clone_size: few
j_call: TRBJ1-1
d_call: -
cdr3_aa: CSVPGAPGTEAFF
cdr3_nt: TGCAGCGTTCCGGGGGCCCCTGGGACTGAAGCTTTCTTT

v_call: TRBV18
clone_size: -
j_call: TRBJ2-5
d_call: -
cdr3_aa: CASSPPSTSWRGETQYF
cdr3_nt: TGTGCCAGCTCACCACCCTCCACTTCATGGAGGGGAGAGACCCAGTACTTC

v_call: TRBV6-8
clone_size: -
j_call: TRBJ1-6
d_call: TRBD1
cdr3_aa: CAGHGQVNSPLHF
cdr3_nt: TGTGCCGGTCATGGACAGGTTAATTCACCCCTCCACTTT

v_call: TRBV19
clone_size: few
j_call: TRBJ2-7
d_call: -
cdr3_aa: CASSRGSPYEQYF
cdr3_nt: TGTGCCAGTAGTAGGGGCAGTCCCTACGAGCAGTACTTC

v_call: TRBV28
clone_size: -
j_call: TRBJ1-5
d_call: -
cdr3_aa: CASKRSNQPQHF
cdr3_nt: TGTGCCAGCAAGAGGAGCAATCAGCCCCAGCATTTT

v_call: TRBV6-8
clone_size: few
j_call: TRBJ1-4
d_call: -
cdr3_aa: CASSLLGEKLFF
cdr3_nt: TGTGCCAGCAGTCTCCTAGGAGAAAAACTGTTTTTT

v_call: TRBV7-2
clone_size: -
j_call: TRBJ2-7
d_call: TRBD1
cdr3_aa: CASSLRDSYEQYF
cdr3_nt: TGTGCCAGCAGCCTACGGGACAGCTACGAGCAGTACTTC

v_call: TRBV11-3
clone_size: -
j_call: TRBJ2-5
d_call: -
cdr3_aa: CASSLSSGLMETQYF
cdr3_nt: TGTGCCAGCAGCTTGAGTTCGGGGTTAATGGAGACCCAGTACTTC

v_call: TRBV6-8
clone_size: few
j_call: TRBJ2-2
d_call: TRBD1
cdr3_aa: CASSPLRTGIRQNTGELFF
cdr3_nt: TGTGCCAGCAGTCCCCTTCGGACAGGAATTAGACAGAACACCGGGGAGCTGTTTTTT

v_call: TRBV6-8
clone_size: few
j_call: TRBJ1-2
d_call: TRBD1
cdr3_aa: CASTLGQGFRYGYTF
cdr3_nt: TGTGCCAGCACCCTCGGACAGGGGTTCCGCTATGGCTACACCTTC

v_call: TRBV18
clone_size: -
j_call: TRBJ1-2
d_call: TRBD1
cdr3_aa: CASSPPLTGTGGYTF
cdr3_nt: TGTGCCAGCTCACCCCCCCTGACAGGGACGGGCGGCTACACCTTC

v_call: TRBV11-3
clone_size: few
j_call: TRBJ2-1
d_call: TRBD1
cdr3_aa: CASSFRTGWNEQFF
cdr3_nt: TGTGCCAGCAGCTTCCGGACAGGGTGGAATGAGCAGTTCTTC

v_call: TRBV28
clone_size: -
j_call: TRBJ1-5
d_call: -
cdr3_aa: CASSPQGRSYSNQPQHF
cdr3_nt: TGTGCCAGCAGCCCCCAAGGCAGGTCGTATAGCAATCAGCCCCAGCATTTT

v_call: TRBV29-1
clone_size: -
j_call: TRBJ2-4
d_call: -
cdr3_aa: CSVIIRDLAKNIQYF
cdr3_nt: TGCAGCGTGATAATCAGGGACCTAGCCAAAAACATTCAGTACTTC

v_call: TRBV6-8
clone_size: large
j_call: TRBJ1-4
d_call: TRBD1
cdr3_aa: CASSSGTGWELFF
cdr3_nt: TGTGCCAGCAGCTCCGGGACAGGGTGGGAACTGTTTTTT

v_call: TRBV6-8
clone_size: once
j_call: TRBJ2-5
d_call: -
cdr3_aa: CASSYSPFGEEEETQYF
cdr3_nt: TGTGCCAGCAGTTATAGCCCGTTCGGGGAGGAGGAAGAGACCCAGTACTTC

v_call: TRBV6-8
clone_size: few
j_call: TRBJ1-3
d_call: -
cdr3_aa: CASLSAGTGNTIYF
cdr3_nt: TGTGCCAGCCTAAGCGCGGGAACTGGAAACACCATATATTTT

v_call: TRBV6-8
clone_size: few
j_call: TRBJ1-2
d_call: -
cdr3_aa: CASSLASGGYTF
cdr3_nt: TGTGCCAGCAGCCTAGCCTCAGGAGGCTACACCTTC

v_call: TRBV19
clone_size: -
j_call: TRBJ2-2
d_call: TRBD1
cdr3_aa: CASSIGTGGLSGELFF
cdr3_nt: TGTGCCAGTAGTATTGGGACAGGGGGCTTATCTGGGGAGCTGTTTTTT

v_call: TRBV25-1
clone_size: -
j_call: TRBJ1-1
d_call: -
cdr3_aa: CASSEEGPYAEAFF
cdr3_nt: TGTGCCAGCAGTGAAGAAGGGCCCTACGCTGAAGCTTTCTTT

v_call: TRBV11-3
clone_size: -
j_call: TRBJ1-2
d_call: TRBD1
cdr3_aa: CASSLQDRGYGYTF
cdr3_nt: TGTGCCAGCAGCTTACAAGACAGGGGTTATGGCTACACCTTC

v_call: TRBV19
clone_size: -
j_call: TRBJ2-4
d_call: -
cdr3_aa: CASSSSGGNIQYF
cdr3_nt: TGTGCCAGTAGTTCCTCCGGAGGGAACATTCAGTACTTC

v_call: TRBV12-5
clone_size: -
j_call: TRBJ1-2
d_call: TRBD1
cdr3_aa: CASGLVLGTGYSPNGYTF
cdr3_nt: TGTGCTAGTGGTTTGGTACTGGGGACAGGGTATTCCCCCAATGGCTACACCTTC

v_call: TRBV11-3
clone_size: -
j_call: TRBJ1-1
d_call: TRBD1
cdr3_aa: CASSLFPGQGSMFEAFF
cdr3_nt: TGTGCCAGCAGCTTATTCCCGGGACAGGGGTCGATGTTTGAAGCTTTCTTT

v_call: TRBV2
clone_size: -
j_call: TRBJ1-6
d_call: TRBD1
cdr3_aa: CASRTGGQGSPLHF
cdr3_nt: TGTGCCAGCAGGACAGGGGGCCAGGGTTCACCCCTCCACTTT

v_call: TRBV4-1
clone_size: -
j_call: TRBJ1-4
d_call: -
cdr3_aa: CASSPETNEKLFF
cdr3_nt: TGCGCCAGCAGCCCTGAAACTAATGAAAAACTGTTTTTT

v_call: TRBV11-3
clone_size: medium-sized
j_call: TRBJ2-2
d_call: -
cdr3_aa: CASSSRDPNTGELFF
cdr3_nt: TGTGCCAGCAGCTCCCGGGACCCGAACACCGGGGAGCTGTTTTTT

v_call: TRBV9
clone_size: -
j_call: TRBJ1-5
d_call: -
cdr3_aa: CASSEGDHQPQHF
cdr3_nt: TGTGCCAGCAGCGAGGGGGATCATCAGCCCCAGCATTTT